These 20 T cell receptor beta chains were sequenced from one sample in a study of cytomegalovirus exposure and HLA in healthy donors. This PCR relied on a set of 60 Vbeta primers and 13 Jbeta primers. Using immunoSEQ multiplex PCR, the repertoire was profiled, and TCRdb retains in-frame clones only, with some absent. Altogether under 200,000 clones are present, 81% being singletons, with the ten largest covering 1% to 1.5%. The sample consisted of PBMCs. All receptors derive from a middle-aged man in good health and CMV-seropositive.

The J gene is TRBJ1-1, the V gene TRBV11-2; a possible D gene is TRBD1 (6 bases). CDR3 size: 15 residues. The V gene lost 1 base and the J gene lost 0 bases, with 9 bases spanning the gap. Germline values: CDR1 SGHAT, CDR2 FQNNGV. DNA for the CDR3: TGTGCCAGCAGCTTAGTACAGGGTCTGAACACTGAAGCTTTCTTT. Its translation is CASSLVQGLNTEAFF.

The chain carries TRBV5-4 and TRBJ2-3; 9 bases align to TRBD2. The CDR3 runs 16 residues. V lost 0 bases to trimming and J lost 4 bases; unmatched junction nucleotides: 6. Germline-derived CDR1 and CDR2 are SGHNT and YYREEE (reference sequence). Written as DNA, the CDR3 is TGTGCCAGCAGCTTGGGGGGAGCGGGAGGAGCAGATACGCAGTATTTT. It yields the protein CASSLGGAGGADTQYF.

CDR3 nucleotides: TGTGCCAGCAGTTTCCAGAAGGGGGGGGGTGAAAAACTGTTTTTT. It codes for CASSFQKGGGEKLFF. This chain links TRBV27 with TRBJ1-4; possibly TRBD1 for D (6 bases). The CDR3 has 15 amino acids. The V gene lost 3 bases and the J gene lost 7 bases, with 15 bases spanning the gap. Germline CDR1 and CDR2: MNHEY and SMNVEV (reference sequence).

The chain uses TRBV4-2 and TRBJ1-1, with D perhaps TRBD1 (5 bases). V was shortened by 1 base and J by 5 bases, with 17 bases between the two germline ends. Germline assignment: CDR1 LGHNA and CDR2 YNFKEQ. This CDR3 is 16 amino acids long. DNA of the CDR3: TGTGCCAGCAGCCAAGTCGGCGGGGGGGGAAAGACTGAAGCTTTCTTT. As protein: CASSQVGGGGKTEAFF.

V usage is TRBV7-2 and J usage is TRBJ2-1; 13 bases are a match to TRBD2. J lost 7 bases, V lost 5 bases, and 5 bases had no gene match. Looked up from germline, CDR1 is SGHTA and CDR2 is FQGNSA. This CDR3 has 15 amino acids. In DNA form, the CDR3 reads TGTGCCAGCAGCCGCGGACTAGCGGGGGTTAATGAGCAGTTCTTC. Translation: CASSRGLAGVNEQFF.

The chain combines TRBV7-2 with TRBJ1-2, with 10 bases that match TRBD1. This CDR3 comprises 14 residues. Germline V lookup: CDR1 SGHTA, CDR2 FQGNSA. The V gene end was trimmed by 8 bases and the J gene end by 4 bases; junction bases not matched to a gene: 7. The DNA for the CDR3 is TGTGCCAGCGCACGGGACAGGGGTTTCTATGGCTACACCTTC. Protein product: CASARDRGFYGYTF.

The chain joins TRBV19 to TRBJ2-1; a possible D gene is TRBD1 (5 bases). The V end was cut by 5 bases, the J end by 2 bases, with 10 bases between. CDR1 and CDR2 (germline): LNHDA, SQIVND (reference sequence). The CDR3 spans 14 residues. The CDR3 here is CASSPPGTYNEQFF. In DNA form, the CDR3 reads TGTGCCAGTAGTCCCCCAGGGACCTACAATGAGCAGTTCTTC.

The chain recombines TRBV5-6 with TRBJ2-7, with D perhaps TRBD1 (5 bases). Germline CDR1 is SGHDT and CDR2 is YYEEEE. V was pared by 4 bases and J by 2 bases, with 10 bases between. The CDR3 runs 13 residues. The DNA of the CDR3 is TGTGCCAGCAGCCCAGGGATTACCTACGAGCAGTACTTC. Protein sequence: CASSPGITYEQYF.

The CDR3 DNA reads TGTGCCTGGGGCCTCCAACCCCTCCACTTT. Protein product: CAWGLQPLHF. This chain uses TRBV30 with TRBJ1-6; D is unresolved. The germline gives CDR1 GTSNPN, CDR2 SVGIG (reference sequence). This CDR3 has 10 amino acids. Trimming removed 5 bases from V and 12 bases from J, with 8 bases in between.

The chain links TRBV6-1 to TRBJ2-7; D may be TRBD2 (7 bases). The V gene's germline CDR1 is MNHNS and CDR2 SASEGT. V was cut by 4 bases and J by 1 base, with 14 bases left in between. This CDR3 comprises 15 residues. The CDR3 DNA reads TGTGCCAGCAGTGGGGGGGGGCGTCATTCCTACGAGCAGTACTTC. It codes for CASSGGGRHSYEQYF.

This clone was counted a few times. Other nucleotide sequences from this sample produce the same CDR3. This chain connects TRBV18 to TRBJ2-5, with D possibly being TRBD2 (6 bases). The CDR3 sequence is 13 residues long. Trimming pared 3 bases from V and 5 bases from J, leaving 10 bases between. Germline loops: CDR1 KGHSH, CDR2 LQKENI. CDR3 residues: CASSPGLGETQYF. The CDR3 DNA reads as TGTGCCAGCTCACCGGGACTCGGGGAGACCCAGTACTTC.

This clone was detected only a few times. The chain employs TRBV9 and TRBJ1-1; possible D gene TRBD1, 6 bases. This CDR3 is 13 amino acids long. The V gene's germline CDR1 is SGDLS and CDR2 YYNGEE. V dropped 4 bases and J dropped 11 bases, with 18 bases sitting between them. In nucleotides, the CDR3 is TGTGCCAGCAGCCCTACAGGGTTTCGCGACGCTTTCTTT. This gives the protein CASSPTGFRDAFF.

The gene calls are TRBV4-2 and TRBJ1-1; 8 bases map to TRBD1. V trimming: 4 bases; J trimming: 6 bases; junction bases outside the gene matches: 7. The CDR3 runs 14 residues. Germline V gene data show CDR1 as LGHNA and CDR2 as YNFKEQ. CDR3: CASSRGQGGAEAFF. In DNA form, the CDR3 reads TGTGCCAGCAGCCGAGGACAGGGAGGGGCTGAAGCTTTCTTT.

The V gene is TRBV9, the J gene TRBJ1-5; D is unresolved. Germline lookup yields CDR1 SGDLS and CDR2 YYNGEE. CDR3 size: 15 residues. The V and J ends lost 2 bases and 3 bases respectively, with 12 bases between them. The CDR3 reads CASSVGGNTNQPQHF. The CDR3 region has the DNA TGTGCCAGCAGCGTGGGAGGGAACACCAATCAGCCCCAGCATTTT.

This sequence joins TRBV5-1 and TRBJ1-2; D perhaps matches TRBD1 (6 bases). The V end was cut by 7 bases, the J end by 4 bases, with 17 bases between. Germline assignment: CDR1 SGHRS and CDR2 YFSETQ. The CDR3 is made up of 14 amino acids. CDR3 residues: CASRPQGHGYGYTF. Here the CDR3 DNA reads TGCGCCAGCCGCCCCCAGGGGCACGGCTATGGCTACACCTTC.

The genes are TRBV28 and TRBJ1-2; 7 positions match TRBD1. V dropped 3 bases and J dropped 3; count of bases not matched to a gene: 13. Germline loops: CDR1 MDHEN, CDR2 SYDVKM. This CDR3 has 17 residues. CDR3 bases: TGTGCCAGCAGTTTTTTGATATACAGGGGCAAGGACTATGGCTACACCTTC. This encodes CASSFLIYRGKDYGYTF.

V and J are TRBV7-9 and TRBJ2-2, with 9 positions matching TRBD1. This CDR3 is 16 amino acids long. The V segment lost 6 bases and the J segment 4 bases; nucleotides outside the gene matches: 9. Germline V CDR1 and CDR2: SEHNR, FQNEAQ (reference sequence). This CDR3 reads CASSSRTGASTGELFF. The CDR3, as DNA: TGTGCCAGCAGTTCCCGGACAGGGGCCAGCACCGGGGAGCTGTTTTTT. Full variable domain (outside the CDR3, taken from reference TRBV7-9 and TRBJ2-2): DTGVSQNPRHKITKRGQNVTFRCDPISEHNRLYWYRQTLGQGPEFLTYFQNEAQLEKSRLLSDRFSAERPKGSFSTLEIQRTEQGDSAMYLCASSSRTGASTGELFFGEGSRLTVL.

Turning to this clone: Here the CDR3 omits its conserved ending phenylalanine or tryptophan, so a read error is the likely source. The chain's CDR3 is CASSPGGGGGYEQYL. Written as DNA, the CDR3 is TGTGCCAGCAGCCCCGGCGGTGGCGGGGGGTACGAGCAGTACCTC. The chain links TRBV11-2 to TRBJ2-7; 8 bases agree with TRBD2. This CDR3 is 15 amino acids long. CDR1 is SGHAT and CDR2 is FQNNGV in the germline V gene. With 5 bases clipped from V and 4 bases from J, the junction kept 10 bases outside the gene matches.

V is TRBV28 and J is TRBJ2-1, with TRBD2 identical over 12 bases. CDR3 size: 14 residues. Germline CDR1 is MDHEN and CDR2 is SYDVKM. V was clipped by 10 bases and J by 3 bases; unmatched bases: 4. The CDR3, as DNA: TGTGCCATCCGGACTAGCGGGGACTACAATGAGCAGTTCTTC. This codes for CAIRTSGDYNEQFF.

The V gene is TRBV2, the J gene TRBJ1-6; 7 bases fit TRBD1. Germline V gene sequence: CDR1 SNHLY, CDR2 FYNNEI. The length of the CDR3 is 16 residues. The V segment lost 7 bases and the J segment 7 bases; nucleotides outside the gene matches: 13. CDR3 sequence: CASITATGVGNSPLHF. As DNA, the CDR3 is TGTGCCAGCATTACTGCCACAGGGGTGGGGAATTCACCCCTCCACTTT.